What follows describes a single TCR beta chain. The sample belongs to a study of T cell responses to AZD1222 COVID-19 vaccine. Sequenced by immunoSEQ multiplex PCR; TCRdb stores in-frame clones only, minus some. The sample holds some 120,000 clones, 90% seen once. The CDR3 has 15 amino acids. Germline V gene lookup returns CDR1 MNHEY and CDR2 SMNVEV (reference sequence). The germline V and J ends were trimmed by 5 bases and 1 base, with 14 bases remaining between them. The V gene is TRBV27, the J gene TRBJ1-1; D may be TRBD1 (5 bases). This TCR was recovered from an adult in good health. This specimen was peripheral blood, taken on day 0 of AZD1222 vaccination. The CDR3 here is CASSPRGTQNTEAFF. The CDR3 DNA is TGTGCCAGCAGTCCCCGTGGGACCCAGAACACTGAAGCTTTCTTT.